This entry lists 14 T cell receptor beta chains sequenced from one sample in a study of control samples from healthy donors and cancer patients. Measured with immunoSEQ multiplex PCR; TCRdb has only the in-frame clones, and not every one. This table holds over 150,000 clones, more than 85% found once. Sample: blood. The receptor source for this set is a woman aged 40 to 55 in good health.

The genes are TRBV2 and TRBJ1-2; tentative D call: TRBD1 (6 bases). V lost 7 bases, J lost 7 bases, and 13 bases lay in between. CDR3 length: 12 residues. Looked up from germline, CDR1 is SNHLY and CDR2 is FYNNEI. CDR3 sequence: CASNAGESGYTF. CDR3 coding DNA: TGTGCCAGCAATGCAGGGGAGAGTGGCTACACCTTC.

The V call is TRBV9, the J call TRBJ2-2; tentatively, D is TRBD1 (6 bases). Trimming pared 3 bases from V and 0 bases from J, leaving 12 bases between. The CDR3 is made up of 16 amino acids. Germline CDR1 is SGDLS and CDR2 is YYNGEE. The CDR3 protein is CASSDQQGANTGELFF. For the CDR3, the DNA is TGTGCCAGCAGCGATCAACAGGGCGCGAACACCGGGGAGCTGTTTTTT.

This chain joins TRBV2 and TRBJ1-1; TRBD1 aligns across 11 bases. The CDR3 spans 12 residues. The J segment lost 8 bases and the V segment lost 5 bases, leaving 1 base of the junction unmatched. Germline-derived CDR1 and CDR2 are SNHLY and FYNNEI. As DNA, the CDR3 is TGTGCCAGCAGTAGGACAGGGGGCGAAGCTTTCTTT. The encoded protein is CASSRTGGEAFF. The variable domain in full, completed from reference TRBV2 and TRBJ1-1, reads EPEVTQTPSHQVTQMGQEVILRCVPISNHLYFYWYRQILGQKVEFLVSFYNNEISEKSEIFDDQFSVERPDGSNFTLKIRSTKLEDSAMYFCASSRTGGEAFFGQGTRLTVV.

The V and J genes are TRBV19 and TRBJ1-4; TRBD1 might be the D (6 bases). The CDR3 consists of 14 residues. V was pared by 6 bases and J by 5 bases, with 13 bases between. Looked up from germline, CDR1 is LNHDA and CDR2 is SQIVND (reference sequence). For the CDR3, the DNA is TGTGCCAGTAGCCCAGGGGCAGTAAATGAAAAACTGTTTTTT. As protein: CASSPGAVNEKLFF.

The chain employs TRBV28 and TRBJ2-1, with 8 nucleotides matching TRBD2. The CDR3 consists of 15 residues. The V gene's germline CDR1 is MDHEN and CDR2 SYDVKM. Trimming at V came to 4 bases and at J to 4 bases, leaving 6 bases not matched to a gene. The CDR3 sequence: CASSSTSGRYNEQFF. The CDR3 DNA sequence: TGTGCCAGCAGTTCTACTAGCGGCCGATACAATGAGCAGTTCTTC.

This sequence joins TRBV18 and TRBJ1-2, with D perhaps TRBD1 (6 bases). Germline CDR1 and CDR2: KGHSH and LQKENI. This CDR3 is built from 14 residues. V lost 2 bases and J lost 8, with 15 bases in between. CDR3: CASSPERTGQGYTF. Here the CDR3 DNA reads TGTGCCAGCTCACCAGAGAGAACAGGGCAGGGCTACACCTTC.

V usage is TRBV9 and J usage is TRBJ2-1; the D is unclear. CDR3 length: 12 residues. V lost 2 bases, J lost 2 bases, and 2 bases lay in between. CDR1 SGDLS and CDR2 YYNGEE come from the germline V gene. The CDR3 nucleotides are TGTGCCAGCAGCGTTGCCTACAATGAGCAGTTCTTC. This codes for CASSVAYNEQFF.

The V call is TRBV9, the J call TRBJ1-1, with D perhaps TRBD1 (5 bases). Germline CDR1 reads SGDLS; CDR2 reads YYNGEE. Trimming took off 0 bases at V and 8 bases at J, with 14 bases between the two ends. The CDR3 has 14 residues. As DNA, the CDR3 is TGTGCCAGCAGCGTAGGAGGAGGGGCGGACGAAGCTTTCTTT. Translated, it gives CASSVGGGADEAFF.

This chain uses TRBV6-5 with TRBJ1-3; D not certain. Germline V gene data show CDR1 as MNHEY and CDR2 as SVGAGI. This CDR3 has 13 residues. The V end was cut by 5 bases, the J end by 4 bases, with 9 bases between. CDR3 bases: TGTGCCAGCAGTAAAAAAAGGGGAAACACCATATATTTT. Its protein is CASSKKRGNTIYF.

This clone has just one count. The J gene is TRBJ1-5, the V gene TRBV7-8, with D hard to call. The V and J ends lost 5 bases and 7 bases respectively, with 12 bases between them. This CDR3 has 13 amino acids. The germline V gene has CDR1 SGHVS and CDR2 FQNEAQ. The CDR3 coding sequence is TGTGCCAGCAGCCAATTCCTAAGGCAGCCCCAGCATTTT. This translates into CASSQFLRQPQHF.

The genes are TRBV4-1 and TRBJ1-1; unclear D gene. Trimming removed 4 bases from V and 1 base from J, with 16 bases in between. Germline CDR1 is MGHRA and CDR2 is YSYEKL. The CDR3 covers 16 residues. The CDR3 sequence is CASSPLGRETNTEAFF. The CDR3 DNA reads as TGCGCCAGCAGCCCCTTAGGGAGGGAGACGAACACTGAAGCTTTCTTT.

The CDR3 DNA follows: TGTGCCAGCAGCGCCGCGAACGGAGGGGAGCAGTACTTC. Translated, it gives CASSAANGGEQYF. The chain recombines TRBV7-6 with TRBJ2-7; D perhaps matches TRBD2 (6 bases). The length of the CDR3 is 13 residues. Per germline, CDR1 SGHVS and CDR2 FNYEAQ. The V gene lost 5 bases and the J gene lost 7 bases, with 15 bases spanning the gap.

The chain is built from TRBV19 and TRBJ1-1; D remains unclear. The germline V gene encodes CDR1 LNHDA and CDR2 SQIVND (reference sequence). The CDR3 has 15 residues. Between the trimmed V and J ends, which lost 9 bases and 6 bases, there was a span of 23 bases. The CDR3 is CASSQQGSGIAEAFF. Written as DNA, the CDR3 is TGTGCCAGCTCCCAGCAAGGGTCCGGGATCGCTGAAGCTTTCTTT.

The J gene is TRBJ1-6, the V gene TRBV10-2; 7 nucleotides align to TRBD1. The ends lost 8 bases at V and 6 bases at J; junction bases unmatched: 10. Per germline, CDR1 WSHSY and CDR2 SAAADI. This CDR3 has 15 residues. The CDR3 is CASRYSGTANSPLHF. The CDR3 DNA reads TGCGCCAGCCGGTATTCCGGGACAGCTAATTCACCCCTCCACTTT.